This T cell receptor beta chain is drawn from a study of cytomegalovirus exposure and HLA in healthy donors. Germline assignment: CDR1 SEHNR and CDR2 FQNEAQ (reference sequence). Trimming at V came to 4 bases and at J to 1 base, leaving 4 bases not matched to a gene. The CDR3 spans 14 residues. Use of 60 Vbeta and 13 Jbeta primers characterized the PCR. Sequencing used immunoSEQ multiplex PCR; TCRdb keeps in-frame clones, though not all of them. This sample has 84,000 or so clones, with roughly 80% found just once. Study results and limitations: Association of a missense DCLRE1C variant with TCR beta V- and J-gene trimming was reported in a later analysis. Sequences of the TCR beta chain were said to predict the HLA-A and HLA-B alleles of most subjects accurately.

The count of this clone is one. The antigen remains unidentified. The chain uses TRBV7-9 and TRBJ2-7, with 7 bases lining up with TRBD2. Source material: PBMCs. This sequence was found in a woman between 45 and 65 years old in good health and CMV-seronegative. CDR3 sequence reads: CASSSLASSYEQYF. CDR3 nucleotides: TGTGCCAGCAGCTCACTAGCGTCATCCTACGAGCAGTACTTC.